Shown below are 17 T cell receptor beta chains from a single sample sequenced in a study of blood T cell repertoires in COVID-19. Profiling relied on immunoSEQ multiplex PCR, and the TCRdb table lists in-frame clones only, not all of them. The sample has 20,000 or so clones; approximately 86% are singletons. Sequencing was carried out using peripheral blood. The receptors here all came from a human donor with acute or convalescent COVID-19. The donor label of this sample is uncertain.

This rearrangement joins TRBV18 to TRBJ2-1; the D gene is possibly TRBD1 (6 bases). Deletions cut 4 bases from V and 0 bases from J, with 10 bases between. The CDR3 spans 15 residues. CDR1 is KGHSH and CDR2 is LQKENI in the germline V gene. The CDR3 DNA reads as TGTGCCAGCTCACGGGACACAAGCTCCTACAATGAGCAGTTCTTC. It yields the protein CASSRDTSSYNEQFF.

The DNA for the CDR3 is TGTGCCAGTAGTCCATCCCTTGGACTAGCGGGTGAGCAGTACTTC. Its protein is CASSPSLGLAGEQYF. The V gene is TRBV19, the J gene TRBJ2-7; 11 nucleotides align to TRBD2. Germline CDR1 LNHDA, CDR2 SQIVND (reference sequence). The CDR3 covers 15 residues. The V and J ends lost 5 bases and 7 bases, in that order; junction bases with no gene match: 10.

The chain links TRBV2 to TRBJ2-7, with 10 bases matching TRBD1. This CDR3 spans 14 amino acids. The germline V gene has CDR1 SNHLY and CDR2 FYNNEI. V was clipped by 6 bases and J by 7 bases; unmatched bases: 9. In DNA form, the CDR3 reads TGTGCCAGCAGATACCGGGACAGGGGAGGGGAGCAGTACTTC. Protein: CASRYRDRGGEQYF.

CDR3 loop: CASSLGQGGGYTF. The CDR3 nucleotides are TGTGCCAGCAGCTTAGGACAGGGCGGTGGCTACACCTTC. This chain uses TRBV7-6 with TRBJ1-2; TRBD1 matches 7 bases. The CDR3 is made up of 13 amino acids. Germline V CDR1 and CDR2: SGHVS, FNYEAQ. V gave up 1 base and J gave up 7 bases; unmatched junction bases: 3.

This sequence joins TRBV5-1 and TRBJ2-2; a weak D match, TRBD1 (5 bases). V shed 3 bases and J shed 7 bases, with 10 bases lying between them. The CDR3 is 13 amino acids. Germline CDR1 is SGHRS and CDR2 is YFSETQ. CDR3 DNA: TGCGCCAGCAGCTCCAGGGAAAGCGGGGAGCTGTTTTTT. Translated: CASSSRESGELFF.

Here the CDR3 DNA reads TGCAGCGTTGATGTAGCGGGAGCCCCACAAGAGACCCAGTACTTC. The encoded protein is CSVDVAGAPQETQYF. This chain connects TRBV29-1 to TRBJ2-5, with 9 bases lining up with TRBD2. V was pared by 3 bases and J by 2 bases, with 7 bases of the junction left unmatched. Germline CDR1 is SQVTM and CDR2 is ANQGSEA. This CDR3 region has 15 residues.

The chain links TRBV11-2 to TRBJ1-2, with a possible D match to TRBD1 (6 bases). In germline, CDR1 is SGHAT, CDR2 FQNNGV. V was cut by 3 bases and J by 4 bases, with 9 bases left in between. This CDR3 has 13 amino acids. For the CDR3, the DNA is TGTGCCAGCAGCTTGCAAGGGGGCTATGGCTACACCTTC. Its translation is CASSLQGGYGYTF.

The chain is built from TRBV19 and TRBJ2-1, with TRBD2 matching over 10 bases. Germline V gene lookup returns CDR1 LNHDA and CDR2 SQIVND (reference sequence). This CDR3 comprises 16 residues. Germline trimming cut 1 base from V and 10 bases from J; bases unmatched to any gene: 10. The CDR3 DNA follows: TGTGCCAGTAGTATAGGGACTAGCGGACAAGGTAGGGAGCAGTTCTTC. Residues: CASSIGTSGQGREQFF.

There are a few counts of this clone. This rearrangement joins TRBV3-1 (or the pseudogene TRBV3-2) to TRBJ1-2; 8 nucleotides line up with TRBD1. This CDR3 comprises 16 residues. Trimming cost V 1 base and J 6 bases; bases outside gene matches: 10. Germline V lookup: CDR1 LGHDT, CDR2 YNNKEL (reference sequence). The CDR3 DNA follows: TGTGCCAGCAGCCAAGGGGGTAGGACAGGGACAGATGGCTACACCTTC. Translated: CASSQGGRTGTDGYTF.

The chain uses TRBV2 and TRBJ1-4, with 7 bases fitting TRBD1. The CDR3 spans 14 residues. V shed 6 bases and J 3 bases; nucleotides not matched to a gene: 4. CDR1 SNHLY and CDR2 FYNNEI come from the germline V gene. The CDR3, as DNA: TGTGCCAGCAGGCAGGGGGTAGCTAATGAAAAACTGTTTTTT. Protein sequence: CASRQGVANEKLFF.

The chain uses TRBV27 and TRBJ1-5; 11 positions match TRBD1. This CDR3 spans 16 amino acids. Germline lookup yields CDR1 MNHEY and CDR2 SMNVEV (reference sequence). V shed 4 bases and J 4 bases; nucleotides not matched to a gene: 6. CDR3 sequence (DNA): TGTGCCAGCAGTTCCTCGGACAGGGGGCAGAATCAGCCCCAGCATTTT. As protein: CASSSSDRGQNQPQHF.

The rearrangement joins TRBV18 to TRBJ2-1, with a possible D match to TRBD1 (5 bases). CDR1 KGHSH and CDR2 LQKENI come from the germline V gene. This CDR3 contains 15 residues. Trimming left V 4 bases short and J 5 bases short, with 15 bases between. The CDR3: CASSLNQGTDNEQFF. DNA for the CDR3: TGTGCCAGCTCACTAAACCAGGGAACGGACAATGAGCAGTTCTTC. The complete variable domain, with remaining parts taken from reference TRBV18 and TRBJ2-1, reads NAGVMQNPRHLVRRRGQEARLRCSPMKGHSHVYWYRQLPEEGLKFMVYLQKENIIDESGMPKERFSAEFPKEGPSILRIQQVVRGDSAAYFCASSLNQGTDNEQFFGPGTRLTVL.

This chain uses TRBV19 with TRBJ1-5; 8 bases are a match to TRBD1. This CDR3 region has 15 residues. After removal of 7 bases from V and 5 bases from J, the junction contained 10 bases not matched to a gene. Germline V gene data show CDR1 as LNHDA and CDR2 as SQIVND (reference sequence). CDR3 sequence reads: CASTRTGSQDQPQHF. The CDR3 nucleotides read TGTGCCAGTACCCGGACAGGGAGTCAAGATCAGCCCCAGCATTTT.

DNA for the CDR3: TGTGCCATCAGTGAACCGGGACACCCGAACACTGAAGCTTTCTTT. Translated: CAISEPGHPNTEAFF. This rearrangement joins TRBV10-3 to TRBJ1-1; a possible D gene is TRBD1 (6 bases). V dropped 3 bases and J dropped 1 base, with 12 bases sitting between them. The CDR3 totals 15 residues. Germline-derived CDR1 and CDR2 are ENHRY and SYGVKD.

Only a few counts were recorded for this clone. V gene TRBV5-6 combines with J gene TRBJ2-2; a possible D gene is TRBD2 (5 bases). Trimming shortened V by 0 bases and J by 5 bases, and 8 bases separated the two germline ends. The V gene's germline CDR1 is SGHDT and CDR2 YYEEEE. The CDR3 runs 14 residues. The CDR3 DNA reads TGTGCCAGCAGCTTGGATCGGGGTACCGGGGAGCTGTTTTTT. It translates to CASSLDRGTGELFF. The full variable domain, with the rest looked up from reference TRBV5-6 and TRBJ2-2, is DAGVTQSPTHLIKTRGQQVTLRCSPKSGHDTVSWYQQALGQGPQFIFQYYEEEERQRGNFPDRFSGHQFPNYSSELNVNALLLGDSALYLCASSLDRGTGELFFGEGSRLTVL.

This clone was detected only once. The gene calls are TRBV24-1 and TRBJ2-3; the match to TRBD2 covers 10 bases. V was pared by 4 bases and J by 6 bases, with 12 bases of the junction left unmatched. Germline CDR1 and CDR2: KGHDR and SFDVKD. CDR3 size: 17 residues. CDR3 amino acids: CATSDPTAGGLADTQYF. The CDR3 region has the DNA TGTGCCACCAGTGACCCGACAGCGGGAGGGTTGGCGGATACGCAGTATTTT.

The chain employs TRBV19 and TRBJ2-3; D remains unclear. The CDR3 is 17 amino acids. Germline CDR1 reads LNHDA; CDR2 reads SQIVND (reference sequence). V dropped 3 bases and J dropped 8 bases, with 24 bases sitting between them. CDR3 sequence: CASSIVLSSSFGGTQYF. The CDR3 DNA reads TGTGCCAGTAGTATTGTCCTGTCGAGCTCATTCGGCGGTACGCAGTATTTT.